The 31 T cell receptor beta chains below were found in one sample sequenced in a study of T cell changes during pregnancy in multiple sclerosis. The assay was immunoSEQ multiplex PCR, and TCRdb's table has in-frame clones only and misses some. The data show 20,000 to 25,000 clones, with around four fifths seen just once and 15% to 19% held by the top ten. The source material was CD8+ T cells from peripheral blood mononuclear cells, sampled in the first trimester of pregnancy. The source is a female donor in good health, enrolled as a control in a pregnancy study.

CDR3 protein: CASSIEGQGATNEKLFF. In DNA form, the CDR3 reads TGTGCCAGCAGCATAGAGGGACAGGGAGCAACTAATGAAAAACTGTTTTTT. The gene calls are TRBV7-9 and TRBJ1-4, with TRBD1 matching 9 bases. Germline CDR1 reads SEHNR; CDR2 reads FQNEAQ (reference sequence). The CDR3 has 17 amino acids. The trim removed 5 bases at V and 0 bases at J, leaving 7 bases unmatched.

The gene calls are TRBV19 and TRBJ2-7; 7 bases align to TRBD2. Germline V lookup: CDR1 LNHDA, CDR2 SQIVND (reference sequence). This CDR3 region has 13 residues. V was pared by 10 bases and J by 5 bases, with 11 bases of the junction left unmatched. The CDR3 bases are TGTGCCACCGCCGAGGGAGGGATCGACGAGCAGTACTTC. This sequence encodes CATAEGGIDEQYF.

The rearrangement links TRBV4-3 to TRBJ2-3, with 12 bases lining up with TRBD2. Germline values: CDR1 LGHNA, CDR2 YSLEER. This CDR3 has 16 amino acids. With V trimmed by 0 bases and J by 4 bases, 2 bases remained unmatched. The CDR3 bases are TGCGCCAGCAGCCAAGATCTAGCGGGGGGGCCAGATACGCAGTATTTT. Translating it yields CASSQDLAGGPDTQYF.

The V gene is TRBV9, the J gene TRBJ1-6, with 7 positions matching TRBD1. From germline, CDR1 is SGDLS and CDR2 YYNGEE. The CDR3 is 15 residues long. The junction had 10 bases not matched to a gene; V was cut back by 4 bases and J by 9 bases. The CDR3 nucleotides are TGTGCCAGCAGCCCAGGCGACAGGGCAGGTTCACCCCTCCACTTT. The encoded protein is CASSPGDRAGSPLHF.

The CDR3 spells CASSASGGTSTDTQYF. The CDR3 nucleotides are TGTGCCAGCAGCGCCAGCGGGGGGACTAGCACAGATACGCAGTATTTT. The chain uses TRBV9 and TRBJ2-3, with 9 bases aligning to TRBD2. The J segment lost 0 bases and the V segment lost 3 bases, leaving 5 bases of the junction unmatched. The CDR3 is 16 amino acids. Germline V gene lookup returns CDR1 SGDLS and CDR2 YYNGEE.

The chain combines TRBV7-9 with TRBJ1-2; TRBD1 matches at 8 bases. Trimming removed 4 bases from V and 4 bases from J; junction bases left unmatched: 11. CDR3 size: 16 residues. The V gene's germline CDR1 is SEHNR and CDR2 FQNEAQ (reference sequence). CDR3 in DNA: TGTGCCAGCAGCTCGACAGGGGAGCCGGTCGGCTATGGCTACACCTTC. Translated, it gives CASSSTGEPVGYGYTF.

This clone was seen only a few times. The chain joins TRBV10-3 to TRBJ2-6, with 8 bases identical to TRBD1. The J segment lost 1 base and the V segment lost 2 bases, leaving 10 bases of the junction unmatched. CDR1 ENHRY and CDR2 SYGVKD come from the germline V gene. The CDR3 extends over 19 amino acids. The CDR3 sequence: CAISERETGAGSGANVLTF. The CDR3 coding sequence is TGTGCCATCAGTGAGAGAGAGACAGGGGCTGGGTCTGGGGCCAACGTCCTGACTTTC.

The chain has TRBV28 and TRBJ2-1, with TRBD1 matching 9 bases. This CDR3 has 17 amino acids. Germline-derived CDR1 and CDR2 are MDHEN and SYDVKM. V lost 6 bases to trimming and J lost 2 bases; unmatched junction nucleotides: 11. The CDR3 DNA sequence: TGTGCCAGCAGCGAAGGACAGGGGATGAGGACCTACAATGAGCAGTTCTTC. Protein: CASSEGQGMRTYNEQFF.

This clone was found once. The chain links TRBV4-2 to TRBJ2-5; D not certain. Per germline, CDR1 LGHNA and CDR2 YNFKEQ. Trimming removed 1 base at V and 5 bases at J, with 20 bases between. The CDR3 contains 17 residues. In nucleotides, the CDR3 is TGTGCCAGCAGCCAAGTATTCGTCATAAGAAAACGGGAGACCCAGTACTTC. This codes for CASSQVFVIRKRETQYF.

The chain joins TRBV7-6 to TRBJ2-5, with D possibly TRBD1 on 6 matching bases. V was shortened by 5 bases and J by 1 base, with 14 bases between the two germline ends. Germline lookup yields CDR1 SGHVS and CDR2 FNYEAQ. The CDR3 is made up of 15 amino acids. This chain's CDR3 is CASSPIRGAQETQYF. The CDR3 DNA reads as TGTGCCAGCAGCCCTATCAGGGGTGCCCAAGAGACCCAGTACTTC.

The CDR3 reads CASSWAGLDNSPLHF. CDR3 DNA sequence: TGTGCCAGCAGCTGGGCGGGGTTAGATAATTCACCCCTCCACTTT. The chain employs TRBV7-3 and TRBJ1-6, with D hard to call. Germline loops: CDR1 SGHTA, CDR2 FQGTGA. V lost 4 bases, J lost 5 bases, and 12 bases lay in between. The CDR3 runs to 15 residues.

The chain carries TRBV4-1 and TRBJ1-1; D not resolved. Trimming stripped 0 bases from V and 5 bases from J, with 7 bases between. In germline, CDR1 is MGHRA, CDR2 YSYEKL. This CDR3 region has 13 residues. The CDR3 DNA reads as TGCGCCAGCAGCCAAGATGGGCGAACTGAAGCTTTCTTT. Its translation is CASSQDGRTEAFF.

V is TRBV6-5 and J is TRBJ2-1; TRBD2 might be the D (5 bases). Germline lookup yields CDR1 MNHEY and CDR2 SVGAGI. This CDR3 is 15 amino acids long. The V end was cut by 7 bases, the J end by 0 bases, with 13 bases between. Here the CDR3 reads CASTSRESSYNEQFF. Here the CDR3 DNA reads TGTGCCAGCACCTCGAGGGAAAGCTCCTACAATGAGCAGTTCTTC.

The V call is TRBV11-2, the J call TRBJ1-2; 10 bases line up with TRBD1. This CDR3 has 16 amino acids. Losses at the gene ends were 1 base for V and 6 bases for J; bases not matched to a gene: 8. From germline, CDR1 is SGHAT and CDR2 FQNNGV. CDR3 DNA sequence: TGTGCCAGCAGCTTAGCAGGGACAGGGGCAGCGCATGGCTACACCTTC. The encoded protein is CASSLAGTGAAHGYTF.

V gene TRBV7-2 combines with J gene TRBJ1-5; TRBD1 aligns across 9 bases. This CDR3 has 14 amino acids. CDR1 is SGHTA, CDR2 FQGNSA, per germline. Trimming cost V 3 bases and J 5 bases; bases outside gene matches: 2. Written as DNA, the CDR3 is TGTGCCAGCAGCTTGGGACAGGGCTATCAGCCCCAGCATTTT. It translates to CASSLGQGYQPQHF. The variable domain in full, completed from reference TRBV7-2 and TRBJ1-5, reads GAGVSQSPSNKVTEKGKDVELRCDPISGHTALYWYRQSLGQGLEFLIYFQGNSAPDKSGLPSDRFSAERTGGSVSTLTIQRTQQEDSAVYLCASSLGQGYQPQHFGDGTRLSIL.

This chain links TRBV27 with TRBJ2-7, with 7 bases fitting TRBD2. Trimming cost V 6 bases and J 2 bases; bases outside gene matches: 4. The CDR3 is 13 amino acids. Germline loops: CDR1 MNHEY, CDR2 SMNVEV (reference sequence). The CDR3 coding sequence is TGTGCCAGCAGCGTGGGGGGGACCTACGAGCAGTACTTC. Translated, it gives CASSVGGTYEQYF.

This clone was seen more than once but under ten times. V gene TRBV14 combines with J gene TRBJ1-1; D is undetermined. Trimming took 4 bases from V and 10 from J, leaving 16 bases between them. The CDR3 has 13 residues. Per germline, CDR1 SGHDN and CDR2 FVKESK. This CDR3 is CASSLTRGKGAFF. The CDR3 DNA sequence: TGTGCCAGCAGCCTGACACGGGGAAAGGGAGCTTTCTTT. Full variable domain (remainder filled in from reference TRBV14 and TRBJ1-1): EAGVTQFPSHSVIEKGQTVTLRCDPISGHDNLYWYRRVMGKEIKFLLHFVKESKQDESGMPNNRFLAERTGGTYSTLKVQPAELEDSGVYFCASSLTRGKGAFFGQGTRLTVV.

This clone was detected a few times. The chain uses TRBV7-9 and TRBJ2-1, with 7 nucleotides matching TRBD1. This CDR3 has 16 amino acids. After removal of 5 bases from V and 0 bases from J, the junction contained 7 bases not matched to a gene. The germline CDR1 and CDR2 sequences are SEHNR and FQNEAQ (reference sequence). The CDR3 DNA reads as TGTGCCAGCAGCCCCCGAGGGGGCAGCTCCTACAATGAGCAGTTCTTC. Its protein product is CASSPRGGSSYNEQFF.

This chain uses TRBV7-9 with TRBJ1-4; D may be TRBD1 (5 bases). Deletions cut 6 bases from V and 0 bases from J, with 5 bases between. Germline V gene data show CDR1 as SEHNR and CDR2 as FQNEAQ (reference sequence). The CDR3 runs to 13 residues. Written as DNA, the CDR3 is TGTGCCAGCAGACAGGCAACTAATGAAAAACTGTTTTTT. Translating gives CASRQATNEKLFF.

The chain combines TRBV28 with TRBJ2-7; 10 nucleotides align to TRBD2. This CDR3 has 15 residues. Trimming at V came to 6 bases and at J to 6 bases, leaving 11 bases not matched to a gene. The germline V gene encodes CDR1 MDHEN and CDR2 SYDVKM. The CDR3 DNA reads TGTGCCAGCAGCCCTTCGTTAGCGGGAGGTCGCGAGCAGTACTTC. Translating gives CASSPSLAGGREQYF. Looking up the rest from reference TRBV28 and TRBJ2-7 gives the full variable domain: DVKVTQSSRYLVKRTGEKVFLECVQDMDHENMFWYRQDPGLGLRLIYFSYDVKMKEKGDIPEGYSVSREKKERFSLILESASTNQTSMYLCASSPSLAGGREQYFGPGTRLTVT.

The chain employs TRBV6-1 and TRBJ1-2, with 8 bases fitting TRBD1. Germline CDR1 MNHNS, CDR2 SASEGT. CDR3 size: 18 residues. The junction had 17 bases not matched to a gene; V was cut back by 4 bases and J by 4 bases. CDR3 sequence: CASSVSNSGTGVIYGYTF. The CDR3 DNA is TGTGCCAGCAGTGTATCGAACTCCGGGACAGGAGTAATCTATGGCTACACCTTC.

CDR3 DNA: TGTGCCAGCTCACGCATTAACCGGGACAGCTCCTACGAGCAGTACTTC. Translated, it gives CASSRINRDSSYEQYF. The chain carries TRBV18 and TRBJ2-7; the match to TRBD1 covers 7 bases. The V gene's germline CDR1 is KGHSH and CDR2 LQKENI. V lost 4 bases, J lost 0 bases, and 9 bases stayed unmatched. The CDR3 sequence is 16 residues long.

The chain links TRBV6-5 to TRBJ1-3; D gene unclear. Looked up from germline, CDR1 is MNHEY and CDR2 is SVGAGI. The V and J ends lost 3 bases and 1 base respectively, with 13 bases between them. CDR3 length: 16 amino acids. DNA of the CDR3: TGTGCCAGCAGTTATCTAGCCCCCGGTTCTGGAAACACCATATATTTT. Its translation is CASSYLAPGSGNTIYF.

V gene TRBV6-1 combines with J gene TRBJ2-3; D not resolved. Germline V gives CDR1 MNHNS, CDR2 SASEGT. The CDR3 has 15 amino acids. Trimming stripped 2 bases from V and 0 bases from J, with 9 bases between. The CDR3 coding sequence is TGTGCCAGCAGTGAAAGCTTATTTAGCACAGATACGCAGTATTTT. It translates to CASSESLFSTDTQYF.

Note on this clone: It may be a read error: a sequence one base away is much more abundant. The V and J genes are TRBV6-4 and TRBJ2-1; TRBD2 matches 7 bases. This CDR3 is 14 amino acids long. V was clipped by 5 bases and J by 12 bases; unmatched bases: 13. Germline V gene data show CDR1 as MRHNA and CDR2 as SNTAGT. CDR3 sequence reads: CASSTGTNGLGQFF. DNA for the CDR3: TGTGCCAGCAGTACCGGGACTAACGGCTTGGGGCAGTTCTTC.

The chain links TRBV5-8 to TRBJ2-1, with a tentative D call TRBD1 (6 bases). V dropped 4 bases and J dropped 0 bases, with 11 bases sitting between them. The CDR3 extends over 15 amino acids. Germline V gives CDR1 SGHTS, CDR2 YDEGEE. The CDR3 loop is CASSEDSSSYNEQFF. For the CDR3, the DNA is TGTGCCAGCAGCGAGGACAGTAGCTCCTACAATGAGCAGTTCTTC.

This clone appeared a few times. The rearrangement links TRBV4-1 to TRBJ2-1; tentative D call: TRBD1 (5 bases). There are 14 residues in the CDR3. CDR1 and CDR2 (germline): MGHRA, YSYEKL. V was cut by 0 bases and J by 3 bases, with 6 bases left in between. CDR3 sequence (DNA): TGCGCCAGCAGCCAAGATAGGGGCTACAATGAGCAGTTCTTC. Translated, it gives CASSQDRGYNEQFF.

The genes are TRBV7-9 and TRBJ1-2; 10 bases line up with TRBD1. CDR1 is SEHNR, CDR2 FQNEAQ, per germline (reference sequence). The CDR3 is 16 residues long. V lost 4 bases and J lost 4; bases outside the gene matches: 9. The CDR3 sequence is CASSSKRGTGVYGYTF. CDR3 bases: TGTGCCAGCAGCTCTAAGAGGGGGACAGGGGTCTATGGCTACACCTTC.

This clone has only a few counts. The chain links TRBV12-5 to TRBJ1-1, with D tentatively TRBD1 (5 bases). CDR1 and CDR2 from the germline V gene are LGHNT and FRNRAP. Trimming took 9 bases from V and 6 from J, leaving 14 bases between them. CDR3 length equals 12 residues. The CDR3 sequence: CASGTRGSEAFF. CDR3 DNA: TGTGCTAGCGGGACCCGGGGGTCTGAAGCTTTCTTT.

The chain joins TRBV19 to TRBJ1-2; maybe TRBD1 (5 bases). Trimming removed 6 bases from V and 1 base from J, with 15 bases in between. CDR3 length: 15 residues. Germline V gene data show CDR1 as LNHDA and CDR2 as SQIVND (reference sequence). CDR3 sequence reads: CASSPQGVVNYGYTF. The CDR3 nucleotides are TGTGCCAGTAGCCCTCAGGGCGTCGTTAACTATGGCTACACCTTC.

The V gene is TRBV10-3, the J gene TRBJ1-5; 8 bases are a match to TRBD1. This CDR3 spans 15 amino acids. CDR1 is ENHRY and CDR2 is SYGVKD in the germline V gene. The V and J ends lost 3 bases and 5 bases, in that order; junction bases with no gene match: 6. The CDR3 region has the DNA TGTGCCATCAGTGATGTTGGACAGGGCGATCAGCCCCAGCATTTT. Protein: CAISDVGQGDQPQHF.